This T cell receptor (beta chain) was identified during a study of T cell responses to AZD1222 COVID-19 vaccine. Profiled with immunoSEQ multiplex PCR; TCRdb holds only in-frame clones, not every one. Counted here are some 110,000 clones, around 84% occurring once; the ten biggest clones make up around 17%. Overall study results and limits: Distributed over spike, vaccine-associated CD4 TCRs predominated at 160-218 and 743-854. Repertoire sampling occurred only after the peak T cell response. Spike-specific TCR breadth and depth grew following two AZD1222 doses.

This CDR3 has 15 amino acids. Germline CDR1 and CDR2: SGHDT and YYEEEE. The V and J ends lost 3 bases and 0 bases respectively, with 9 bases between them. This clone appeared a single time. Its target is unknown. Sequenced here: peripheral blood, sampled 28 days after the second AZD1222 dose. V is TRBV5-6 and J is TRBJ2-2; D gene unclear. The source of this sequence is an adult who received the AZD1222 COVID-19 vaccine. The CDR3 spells CASSSRTTNTGELFF. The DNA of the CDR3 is TGTGCCAGCAGCTCCAGAACTACGAACACCGGGGAGCTGTTTTTT.